This TCR beta chain came from a study of cytotoxic CD8 clonotypes in ibrutinib-treated CLL. Germline CDR1 reads SGHKS; CDR2 reads YYEKEE (reference sequence). Trimming at V came to 4 bases and at J to 5 bases, leaving 7 bases not matched to a gene. The CDR3 runs to 14 residues. The table came from immunoSEQ multiplex PCR; TCRdb's copy has only in-frame clones and leaves some out. Altogether some 100,000 clones are present, about 58% being singletons, with the ten largest covering approximately 35%. The clonotype originates from a human donor with chronic lymphocytic leukemia. This material consisted of PBMCs, taken after 24 months of ibrutinib treatment. This chain connects TRBV5-5 to TRBJ2-5; 8 nucleotides align to TRBD1. The CDR3 DNA reads as TGTGCCAGCAGCATAGGACAGGGCGCGGAGACCCAGTACTTC. This codes for CASSIGQGAETQYF.